Reported below is one TCR beta chain. Its antigen is not known. Healthy HIV-negative adults with no recent acute infections or vaccinations were recruited as donors. The split of CD4+ cells yielded CD45RA+ naive and CD45RA-negative memory subsets. The data stem from a study of shared clonotypes between healthy human individuals. Study observations and caveats: Among donors, clonotype sharing was expected to be affected by sequencing depth.

The CDR3 totals 13 residues. Per germline, CDR1 SGHDT and CDR2 YYEEEE. V lost 2 bases to trimming and J lost 6 bases, with 9 bases between them. Every subset's genomic DNA went evenly onto several immunoSEQ plates. The assay was immunoSEQ multiplex PCR, and TCRdb's table has in-frame clones only and misses some. This table has 150,000 to 200,000 clones, 66% appearing once. What was sequenced was memory CD4+ T cells sorted from blood. This sample's subset: CD45RA-negative fraction. This TCR derives from a man aged 25 to 40 in good health. The chain is built from TRBV5-6 and TRBJ2-1; D gene unclear. The CDR3 nucleotides are TGTGCCAGCAGCTTAGTTAGCTTCAATGAGCAGTTCTTC. This codes for CASSLVSFNEQFF.